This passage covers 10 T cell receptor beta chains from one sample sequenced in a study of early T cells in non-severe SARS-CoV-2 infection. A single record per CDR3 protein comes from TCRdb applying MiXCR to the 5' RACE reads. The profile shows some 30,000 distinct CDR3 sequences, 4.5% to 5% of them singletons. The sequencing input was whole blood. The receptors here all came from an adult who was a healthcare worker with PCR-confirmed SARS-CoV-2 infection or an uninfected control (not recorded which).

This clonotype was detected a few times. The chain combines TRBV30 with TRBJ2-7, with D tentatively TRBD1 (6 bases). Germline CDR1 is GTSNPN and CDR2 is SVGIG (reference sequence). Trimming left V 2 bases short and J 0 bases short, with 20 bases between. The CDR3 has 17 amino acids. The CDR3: CAWSTRPGTSYSYEQYF. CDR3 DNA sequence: TGTGCCTGGAGTACCAGACCCGGGACATCCTACTCCTACGAGCAGTACTTC.

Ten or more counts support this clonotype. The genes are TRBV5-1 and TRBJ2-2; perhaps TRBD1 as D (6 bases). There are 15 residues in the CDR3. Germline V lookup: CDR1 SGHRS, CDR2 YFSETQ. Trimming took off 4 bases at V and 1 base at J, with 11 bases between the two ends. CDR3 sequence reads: CASSRDTENTGELFF. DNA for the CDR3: TGCGCCAGCAGCCGGGACACGGAGAACACCGGGGAGCTGTTTTTT.

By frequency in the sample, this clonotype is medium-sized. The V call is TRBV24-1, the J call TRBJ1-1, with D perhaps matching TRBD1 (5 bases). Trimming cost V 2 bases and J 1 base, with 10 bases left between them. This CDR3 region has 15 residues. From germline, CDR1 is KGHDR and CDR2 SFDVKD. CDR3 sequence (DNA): TGTGCCACCAGTGATTCCGCAACAGGGAACACTGAAGCTTTCTTT. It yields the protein CATSDSATGNTEAFF.

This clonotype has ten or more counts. The CDR3 is CSARDPRGSGGYEQYF. CDR3 sequence (DNA): TGCAGTGCTAGAGACCCCCGGGGTAGCGGGGGATACGAGCAGTACTTC. V usage is TRBV20-1 and J usage is TRBJ2-7; TRBD2 matches at 9 bases. The CDR3 runs to 16 residues. Germline loops: CDR1 DFQATT, CDR2 SNEGSKA (reference sequence). Trimming removed 0 bases from V and 4 bases from J; junction bases left unmatched: 10.

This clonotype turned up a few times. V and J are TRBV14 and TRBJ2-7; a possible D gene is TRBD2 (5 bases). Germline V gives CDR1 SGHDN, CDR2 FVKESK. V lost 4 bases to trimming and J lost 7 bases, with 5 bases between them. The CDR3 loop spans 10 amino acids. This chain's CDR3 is CASSPGEQYF. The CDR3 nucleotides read TGTGCCAGCAGCCCGGGGGAGCAGTACTTC.

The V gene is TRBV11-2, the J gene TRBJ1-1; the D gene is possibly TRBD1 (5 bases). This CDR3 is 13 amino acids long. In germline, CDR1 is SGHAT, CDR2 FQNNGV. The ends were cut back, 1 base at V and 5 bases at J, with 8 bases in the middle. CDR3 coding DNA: TGTGCCAGCAGCTTAGGGGGGGAAACTGAAGCTTTCTTT. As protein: CASSLGGETEAFF.

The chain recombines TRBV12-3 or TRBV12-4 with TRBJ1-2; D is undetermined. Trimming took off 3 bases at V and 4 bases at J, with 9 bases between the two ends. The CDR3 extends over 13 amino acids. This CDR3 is CASSFDDVYGYTF. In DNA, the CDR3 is TGTGCCAGCAGTTTCGACGACGTCTATGGCTACACCTTC.

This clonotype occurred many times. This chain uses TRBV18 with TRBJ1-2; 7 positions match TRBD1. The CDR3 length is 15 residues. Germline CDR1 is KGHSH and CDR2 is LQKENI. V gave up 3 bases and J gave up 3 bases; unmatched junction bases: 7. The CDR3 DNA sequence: TGTGCCAGCTCACCCGACAGGGTAATCGACTATGGCTACACCTTC. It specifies CASSPDRVIDYGYTF.

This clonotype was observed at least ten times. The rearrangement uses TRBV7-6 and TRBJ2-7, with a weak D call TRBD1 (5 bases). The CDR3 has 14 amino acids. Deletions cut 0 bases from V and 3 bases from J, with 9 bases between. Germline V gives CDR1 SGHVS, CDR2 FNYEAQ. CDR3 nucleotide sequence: TGTGCCAGCAGCTTAGCGAACCAGGGCTACGAGCAGTACTTC. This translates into CASSLANQGYEQYF.

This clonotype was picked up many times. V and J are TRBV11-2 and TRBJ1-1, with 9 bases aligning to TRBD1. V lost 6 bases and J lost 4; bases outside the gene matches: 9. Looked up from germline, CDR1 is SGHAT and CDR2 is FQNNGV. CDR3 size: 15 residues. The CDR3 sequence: CASSQRTGGPTEAFF. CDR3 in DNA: TGTGCCAGCAGTCAACGTACAGGGGGCCCCACTGAAGCTTTCTTT. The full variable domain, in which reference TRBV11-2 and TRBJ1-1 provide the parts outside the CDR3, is EAGVAQSPRYKIIEKRQSVAFWCNPISGHATLYWYQQILGQGPKLLIQFQNNGVVDDSQLPKDRFSAERLKGVDSTLKIQPAKLEDSAVYLCASSQRTGGPTEAFFGQGTRLTVV.